This T cell receptor (beta chain) was sequenced during a study of cytomegalovirus exposure and HLA in healthy donors (dated by TCRdb to 2016 to 2017). At the level of the whole study: The 700 or so repertoires of the first cohort and the approximately 130 validation repertoires were produced on the same platform, according to a later analysis. The study aimed to test whether signatures of past pathogen exposure could be identified by cataloging public T cell receptors. In addition to the first cohort of 666 subjects, a separate validation cohort of approximately 120 different subjects was used. High-throughput TCR immunosequencing, statistical association of individual TCRs with disease status, and machine learning were combined to predict cytomegalovirus infection status.

The library was built by means of the immunoSEQ multiplex PCR assay. The original pipeline was this. To diagnose cytomegalovirus status from the catalog of TCR beta chain sequences, a statistical classification framework was built. TCRdb retrieved this table from immuneACCESS and kept in-frame rearrangements only. Not all clones are present; in checked studies, unresolved V genes account for under half, and no reason is known for the remainder. V and J calls plus clone size are reproduced from that table; the DNA served to infer D and trimming. This sample is represented by tens of thousands of clones; approximately 96% of them were singletons. The ten top clones hold approximately 0.91% of the sample. What the authors observed across the whole study: Cytomegalovirus status was reported to be diagnosed by the classifier with high specificity and sensitivity in both the original and validation cohorts. Subsequent analysis determined that TCRs grouped into clusters in the first cohort also showed a tendency toward co-occurrence across the roughly 120 validation repertoires, and approximately 93% of cluster scores exceeded 0. Most TCR sequences were observed very rarely across donors, whereas some public TCRs were present in many individuals. All 120 or so repertoires were used to score co-occurrence in the validation cohort in a later analysis, because that analysis had no HLA typing for the cohort. The authors suggested that the approach could potentially be generalized to other disease states and immunological phenotypes. In vitro tests confirmed that a few of the cytomegalovirus-associated TCR beta chains recognize cytomegalovirus antigens. A total of 164 TCR beta chains were listed by the study as associated with cytomegalovirus.

For CDR1 and CDR2, the germline V gene lists MRHNA and SNTAGT. Taken from cysteine to phenylalanine, the CDR3 has 14 residues. Just the 42-base CDR3 DNA is kept, in frame starting at base 1. Relative to germline, V is 7 bases shorter and J is 2 bases shorter, with 13 bases between their ends. The donors were included in the validation cohort of approximately 130 subjects, a group kept apart from the roughly 700-subject first cohort. About this clone: This clone's antigen is unknown. Per-nucleotide qualities are absent, and no much larger clonotype sits a single base away.

The TCR originated in a man in his late teens or twenties in good health and CMV-seronegative. Source material: PBMCs. The sequence is built from TRBV6-4 and TRBJ2-3, with TRBD1 as a weak D call on 6 bases. The nucleotide sequence is given as TGTGCCAGCAAATACAGGGAACACACAGATACGCAGTATTTT. The translation is CASKYREHTDTQYF.